This T cell receptor (beta chain) was observed in a study of blood T cells in healthy people across ages. For the second PCR, which ran for about 6 to 11 cycles, a sample-barcoded 5' primer and a J-beta primer mix were used. TCRdb recomputed calls from the 5' RACE reads with MiXCR, one row per CDR3 protein. The sample lists 1.8 million or so distinct CDR3 sequences, 30% to 40% occurring once. This clonotype was observed a few times. The CDR3 totals 15 residues. Trimming shortened V by 3 bases and J by 4 bases, and 14 bases separated the two germline ends. The TCR was taken from a human donor in good health. Source material: blood. J is TRBJ2-3 and V is TRBV12-3 or TRBV12-4, with D possibly TRBD1 on 6 matching bases. This CDR3 reads CASSFQGLYADTQYF. The DNA of the CDR3 is TGTGCCAGCAGTTTCCAGGGGTTATACGCAGATACGCAGTATTTT.